The 25 T cell receptor beta chains below all came from one sample that was sequenced in a study of post-analysis software for immune sequencing data. The authors incorporated unique molecular identifiers into the TCR beta cDNA libraries. TCRdb called the PCR reads again in MiXCR, with one record for every CDR3 protein. This table holds around 200,000 distinct CDR3 sequences, 25% to 35% found once. Antigen specificity for these receptors is unknown. Study-level results: Four or five TRBV segments were more frequent in patients than controls; TRBV5-6, TRBV5-1 and TRBV20-1 belonged to this group.

Sequenced: blood. These receptors came from a girl between 2 and 17 years old with multiple sclerosis.

Turning to this clonotype: A single base separates this from a much larger clone, so it may be a read error. The V gene is TRBV29-1, the J gene TRBJ2-3, with TRBD2 matching over 15 bases. Germline CDR1 is SQVTM and CDR2 is ANQGSEA. This CDR3 has 18 amino acids. The DNA of the CDR3 is TGCAGCGTTGAAGCCATCGGACTAGCGGGAGGGCCGGGAAATACGCGGTATTTT. Translation gives CSVEAIGLAGGPGNTRYF.

This clonotype was recorded a few times. The chain is built from TRBV29-1 and TRBJ2-7; possibly TRBD2 for D (5 bases). Trimming left V 2 bases short and J 3 bases short, with 14 bases between. Per the germline V gene, CDR1 is SQVTM and CDR2 is ANQGSEA. This CDR3 spans 14 amino acids. CDR3: CSVEFVGANYEQYF. CDR3 DNA sequence: TGCAGCGTTGAATTTGTGGGAGCTAACTACGAGCAGTACTTC.

On this clonotype: A much larger clone differs from this one at a single base, so this may be a read error. V is TRBV20-1 and J is TRBJ1-5, with D unclear. The CDR3 loop spans 15 amino acids. Germline CDR1 reads DFQATT; CDR2 reads SNEGSKA (reference sequence). CDR3 protein: CSASGGRSSNQPLHF. CDR3 nucleotide sequence: TGCAGTGCTAGCGGCGGCAGAAGTAGCAATCAGCCCCTGCATTTT.

A remark on this clonotype: A much larger clone differs from this one at a single base, so this may be a read error. The rearrangement joins TRBV7-9 to TRBJ2-7; D possibly corresponds to TRBD2 (6 bases). Germline V lookup: CDR1 SEHNR, CDR2 FQNEAQ (reference sequence). The CDR3 extends over 12 amino acids. The CDR3 loop is CASRLQDYERYF. Written as DNA, the CDR3 is TGTGCCAGCAGACTCCAGGACTACGAGCGGTACTTC.

The chain links TRBV4-2 to TRBJ2-3, with TRBD2 identical over 11 bases. The CDR3 is made up of 16 amino acids. Germline V gene lookup returns CDR1 LGHNA and CDR2 YNFKEQ. V lost 4 bases, J lost 1 base, and 4 bases stayed unmatched. The CDR3 loop reads CASSLHSGGGTDTQYF. CDR3 nucleotides: TGTGCCAGCAGCCTACATAGCGGGGGGGGCACAGATACGCAGTATTTT.

This clonotype was observed a few times. The chain recombines TRBV5-6 with TRBJ2-6, with unresolved D. CDR1 SGHDT and CDR2 YYEEEE come from the germline V gene. The V and J ends lost 4 bases and 4 bases respectively, with 6 bases between them. The CDR3 is 13 amino acids. In DNA form, the CDR3 reads TGTGCCAGCAGCCCCAACGGGGCCAACGTCCTGACTTTC. Its translation is CASSPNGANVLTF.

The chain carries TRBV5-1 and TRBJ2-3; D may correspond to TRBD1 or TRBD2 (6 bases each). The CDR3 is 16 amino acids. Per the germline V gene, CDR1 is SGHRS and CDR2 is YFSETQ. Trimming pared 0 bases from V and 4 bases from J, leaving 15 bases between. The CDR3 sequence is CASSLVGGPPPDTQYF. For the CDR3, the DNA is TGCGCCAGCAGCTTGGTTGGGGGGCCCCCCCCAGATACGCAGTATTTT.

This chain joins TRBV16 and TRBJ1-5; D ambiguous. Germline values: CDR1 KGHSY, CDR2 FQNENV. V was shortened by 0 bases and J by 5 bases, with 5 bases between the two germline ends. This CDR3 region has 13 residues. CDR3 residues: CASSQSVDQPQHF. Written as DNA, the CDR3 is TGTGCCAGCAGCCAATCGGTGGATCAGCCCCAGCATTTT.

The gene calls are TRBV15 and TRBJ2-1, with a tentative D call TRBD2 (5 bases). The CDR3 has 16 residues. Germline V gene data show CDR1 as LNHNV and CDR2 as YYDKDF (reference sequence). V was trimmed by 0 bases and J by 5 bases, leaving 14 bases between them. The chain's CDR3 is CATSRDTSLGDNEQFF. In DNA form, the CDR3 reads TGTGCCACCAGCAGAGATACATCCCTCGGGGACAATGAGCAGTTCTTC.

V is TRBV29-1 and J is TRBJ1-4, with 9 bases lining up with TRBD1. CDR3 length: 16 amino acids. The ends lost 6 bases at V and 3 bases at J; junction bases unmatched: 11. Germline V gives CDR1 SQVTM, CDR2 ANQGSEA. The chain's CDR3 is CSVEGNRGPPNEKLFF. In DNA, the CDR3 is TGCAGCGTCGAGGGTAACAGGGGGCCACCTAATGAAAAACTGTTTTTT.

This clonotype was detected ten times or more. The rearrangement uses TRBV6-6 and TRBJ2-3; TRBD2 matches at 12 bases. CDR1 is MNHNY, CDR2 SVGAGI, per germline (reference sequence). Trimming cost V 5 bases and J 2 bases; bases outside gene matches: 2. The CDR3 covers 15 residues. The CDR3 sequence: CASSRTSGDTDTQYF. As DNA, the CDR3 is TGTGCCAGCAGTCGGACTAGCGGGGACACAGATACGCAGTATTTT.

J is TRBJ2-7 and V is TRBV5-1; no clear D gene. Trimming took 4 bases from V and 0 from J, leaving 8 bases between them. The CDR3 extends over 13 amino acids. The germline V gene encodes CDR1 SGHRS and CDR2 YFSETQ. This CDR3 reads CASSDLGSYEQYF. The CDR3 region has the DNA TGCGCCAGCAGCGACTTAGGCTCCTACGAGCAGTACTTC.

Regarding this clonotype: This may stem from a read error, because a much larger clone lies one nucleotide away. The rearrangement links TRBV15 to TRBJ2-1, with D perhaps matching TRBD2 (7 bases). The CDR3 extends over 16 amino acids. The germline gives CDR1 LNHNV, CDR2 YYDKDF (reference sequence). Here the CDR3 DNA reads TGTACCACCAGCAGAGGAAAGGGGGGGGCCAACAATGAGCAGTTCTTC. Translation: CTTSRGKGGANNEQFF.

On this clonotype: This may be a read error, as it is one base from a much larger clone. The chain recombines TRBV12-3 or TRBV12-4 with TRBJ1-2, with D possibly matching TRBD1 (6 bases). Deletions cut 6 bases from V and 5 bases from J, with 13 bases between. CDR3 length: 13 residues. The CDR3 loop is CASRLGGPYGYTF. CDR3 in DNA: TGTGCCAGCAGGTTGGGGGGCCCTTATGGCTACACCTTC.

Points on this clonotype: One junction end disagrees with the germline gene, perhaps due to a read error. V usage is TRBV10-3 and J usage is TRBJ1-6; 10 bases are a match to TRBD1. The germline V gene encodes CDR1 ENHRY and CDR2 SYGVKD. The CDR3 spans 16 residues. CDR3 region: CAISDPGTGDNSPPHF. The CDR3 nucleotides read TGTGCCATCAGTGACCCCGGGACAGGGGATAATTCACCCCCCCACTTT.

The table lists this clonotype with many counts. This rearrangement joins TRBV7-9 to TRBJ2-3; D is unresolved. The CDR3 loop spans 12 amino acids. Germline CDR1 reads SEHNR; CDR2 reads FQNEAQ (reference sequence). Trimming left V 5 bases short and J 1 base short, with 4 bases between. For the CDR3, the DNA is TGTGCCAGCAGCACCCGCACAGATACGCAGTATTTT. It translates to CASSTRTDTQYF. Drawing the rest from reference TRBV7-9 and TRBJ2-3, the complete variable domain is DTGVSQNPRHKITKRGQNVTFRCDPISEHNRLYWYRQTLGQGPEFLTYFQNEAQLEKSRLLSDRFSAERPKGSFSTLEIQRTEQGDSAMYLCASSTRTDTQYFGPGTRLTVL.

This clonotype was observed a single time. V is TRBV7-2 and J is TRBJ2-3; TRBD2 matches at 16 bases. This CDR3 contains 16 residues. The V gene's germline CDR1 is SGHTA and CDR2 FQGNSA. Losses at the gene ends were 4 bases for V and 8 bases for J; bases not matched to a gene: 6. CDR3 residues: CASSSGTSGRARTQYF. Written as DNA, the CDR3 is TGTGCCAGCAGCTCCGGGACTAGCGGGAGGGCCCGTACGCAGTATTTT. Full variable domain (remainder filled in from reference TRBV7-2 and TRBJ2-3): GAGVSQSPSNKVTEKGKDVELRCDPISGHTALYWYRQSLGQGLEFLIYFQGNSAPDKSGLPSDRFSAERTGGSVSTLTIQRTQQEDSAVYLCASSSGTSGRARTQYFGPGTRLTVL.

Of note for this clonotype: It may be a read error: a sequence one base away is much more abundant. This chain joins TRBV4-1 and TRBJ2-1; maybe TRBD2 (5 bases). The CDR3 is 13 residues long. V shed 1 base and J shed 13 bases, with 14 bases lying between them. Germline values: CDR1 MGHRA, CDR2 YSYEKL. CDR3 DNA: TGCGCCAGCAGCCAAGTACTCGGGGAGACCCAGTTCTTC. Residues: CASSQVLGETQFF.

Concerning this clonotype: The junction shows a germline mismatch at one end, possibly a read error. The chain combines TRBV5-1 with TRBJ2-1, with D possibly matching TRBD1 (6 bases). The germline V gene encodes CDR1 SGHRS and CDR2 YFSETQ. CDR3 length: 15 residues. The CDR3 coding sequence is TGCGCCGGCAGCTTGGAAGGGGGCTCCTACAATGAGCAGTTCTTC. Its protein product is CAGSLEGGSYNEQFF.

This clonotype occurred a few times. The gene calls are TRBV29-1 and TRBJ2-7; D perhaps matches TRBD1 (6 bases). The length of the CDR3 is 11 residues. V was pared by 4 bases and J by 3 bases, with 7 bases between. CDR1 and CDR2 from the germline V gene are SQVTM and ANQGSEA. CDR3 sequence reads: CSVGDNYEQYF. As DNA, the CDR3 is TGCAGCGTTGGGGACAACTACGAGCAGTACTTC.

This clonotype showed up many times. The V gene is TRBV6-2 or TRBV6-3, the J gene TRBJ2-7; tentatively, D is TRBD1 or TRBD2 (5 bases each). Looked up from germline, CDR1 is MNHEY and CDR2 is SVGEGT. CDR3 length: 14 amino acids. V was clipped by 2 bases and J by 4 bases, with 12 bases between them. Written as DNA, the CDR3 is TGTGCCAGCAGTTACACCTCAGGGAGATACGAGCAGTACTTC. Translating gives CASSYTSGRYEQYF.

This clonotype was seen ten or more times. J is TRBJ2-7 and V is TRBV6-2 or TRBV6-3, with 13 bases lining up with TRBD2. Trimming at V came to 3 bases and at J to 4 bases, leaving 9 bases not matched to a gene. Germline CDR1 reads MNHEY; CDR2 reads SVGEGT. The CDR3 contains 17 residues. CDR3 region: CASSYSWTSGSLYEQYF. In DNA, the CDR3 is TGTGCCAGCAGTTATTCCTGGACTAGCGGGAGCTTGTACGAGCAGTACTTC.

Concerning this clonotype itself: A much larger clone is a single base away; this may be a read error. The J gene is TRBJ2-1, the V gene TRBV3-1; 8 bases agree with TRBD2. This CDR3 has 13 residues. Germline CDR1 and CDR2: LGHDT and YNNKEL (reference sequence). Here the CDR3 reads CASFGTRNNGQFF. The CDR3 DNA is TGTGCCAGCTTTGGGACTAGGAACAATGGGCAGTTCTTC.

This clonotype was counted ten times or more. The rearrangement links TRBV5-1 to TRBJ2-1; 7 bases match TRBD1. The CDR3 consists of 14 residues. V was clipped by 4 bases and J by 5 bases; unmatched bases: 6. CDR1 SGHRS and CDR2 YFSETQ come from the germline V gene. The CDR3 loop reads CASSLGTENNEQFF. CDR3 bases: TGCGCCAGCAGCCTAGGGACAGAGAACAATGAGCAGTTCTTC.

This chain uses TRBV6-5 with TRBJ1-2; unclear D gene. CDR3 length: 12 amino acids. Looked up from germline, CDR1 is MNHEY and CDR2 is SVGAGI. V dropped 6 bases and J dropped 4 bases, with 9 bases sitting between them. CDR3 nucleotide sequence: TGTGCCAGCAGAACAGAGGGCTATGGCTACACCTTC. Amino acids: CASRTEGYGYTF.